The sequence of this T cell receptor beta chain was determined in a study of OX40 agonist ivuxolimab in advanced cancers. About the study as a whole: The costimulatory receptor OX40 (CD134) was targeted by ivuxolimab, a fully human IgG2 agonistic monoclonal antibody. Intravenous ivuxolimab was administered to patients every 2 weeks at six dose levels: 0.01, 0.1, 0.3, 1.5, 3 and 10 mg/kg. Among the 52 dose-escalation patients, around 20 had hepatocellular carcinoma, about 15 melanoma, 9 renal cell carcinoma and 9 head and neck cancer. A male proportion of roughly 80% and a mean age of approximately 61 years, ranging from about 23 to 79, were recorded for the dose-escalation cohort. Prior anti-PD-1, anti-PD-L1 or anti-CTLA-4 therapy was permitted, and checkpoint inhibitors had been received by approximately 39% of dose-escalation patients. Partial responses occurred in three dose-escalation patients, of whom one had hepatocellular carcinoma and two had cutaneous melanoma. The point of sequencing TCRbeta in the periphery was to test whether ivuxolimab changed TCR sequence diversity and drove clonal T-cell expansion. The paper describes the monotherapy dose-escalation part (N of about 47 patients) of the phase I trial of ivuxolimab.

Patients with a history of autoimmune disease or receiving systemic immunosuppression were excluded from the trial. Peripheral blood for TCR sequencing was collected from all dose cohorts at baseline, on cycle 4 day 1, and on cycle 7 day 1. The samples were taken from a phase I, first-in-human, multicenter, open-label dose-escalation trial of ivuxolimab. The trial enrolled adults with locally advanced or metastatic head and neck squamous cell, hepatocellular, melanoma or renal cell carcinoma. Before TCR sequencing, CD4+ T cells and CD8+ T cells were sorted from peripheral blood as separate populations. Genomic DNA was isolated from the sorted cells so that the TCRbeta CDR3 region could be sequenced. The immunoSEQ Assay was used to sequence the TCRbeta CDR3 regions. TCRdb retrieved this table from immuneACCESS and kept in-frame rearrangements only. Not all clones are present; in checked studies, unresolved V genes account for under half, and no reason is known for the remainder. The sample table holds roughly 53,000 clones, of which 70% to 90% were seen once. Under 3.5% of the sample rests with the top ten.

This clone has a single count. The target of this receptor is not known. Base qualities are missing; no much larger clone stands one base away. The CDR3 spans 13 residues, from the cysteine through the phenylalanine. The retained sequence is limited to the CDR3, 39 bases, with the frame set at the first base. Sequences SGHNT (CDR1) and YYREEE (CDR2) are obtained from the germline V gene (reference sequence). V is shortened by 4 bases, J by 7 bases, and the region joining them spans 12 bases. What the work shows at the level of the full study, not this receptor alone: Which antigens the clonally expanded peripheral T cells were specific for was not determined. In the 0.1-3.0 mg/kg groups, partial responders were among the patients with the lowest normalized peripheral clonal expansion, particularly in CD8+ T cells. At doses of 0.1 to 3.0 mg/kg, clonal expansion of both CD4+ and CD8+ blood T cells was observed from baseline to week 6. After ivuxolimab, CD8+ T cells had more expanded clones than CD4+ T cells on average. Low levels of normalized T-cell clonal expansion were also shown by some nonresponding patients.

The specimen comprised CD4+ or CD8+ T cells sorted from blood, sampled in a trial of the OX40 agonist ivuxolimab. The rearrangement combines TRBV5-4 with TRBJ2-1; the D gene lacks a confident call. The clonotype originates from an adult with an advanced solid tumor such as melanoma, head and neck, liver or kidney cancer. In nucleotides, the sequence is TGTGCCAGCAGCCCGCAGGTTCAGAATGAGCAGTTCTTC. It is translated as CASSPQVQNEQFF.